This T cell receptor (beta chain) stems from a study of CD8 T cells in ankylosing spondylitis. Overall study results and limits: For ankylosing spondylitis blood, a TCR beta motif of eight or nine highly homologous variants appeared characteristic.

Notes on this clonotype: Its antigen is unidentified.

Quantitative 5'-RACE with molecular barcodes was used to make the TCR beta libraries. TCRdb reprocessed the 5' RACE reads with MiXCR, giving one entry per CDR3 protein. Of 150,000 to 200,000 distinct CDR3 sequences detected, 9.5% to 15% appear once; the ten largest clones hold 16%. CDR3 length: 13 residues. CDR1 is SGHKS and CDR2 is YYEKEE in the germline V gene (reference sequence). V was clipped by 2 bases and J by 6 bases, with 10 bases between them. Sample: blood, either unsorted or a sorted T cell fraction (not recorded which). The rearrangement joins TRBV5-5 to TRBJ2-3, with D hard to call. This receptor was identified in a male donor with ankylosing spondylitis or in good health (not recorded which). CDR3 loop: CASSFFQSDTQYF. CDR3 nucleotides: TGTGCCAGCAGCTTCTTTCAGTCCGATACGCAGTATTTT.